These T cell receptor beta chains were read from a single sample in a study of T cell responses to AZD1222 COVID-19 vaccine. Assay used: immunoSEQ multiplex PCR; TCRdb lists only in-frame clones, some missing. The sample holds 150,000 to 200,000 clones; less than 95% are singletons and the top ten take approximately 1.4%. The sequencing used peripheral blood, collected on day 0 of AZD1222 vaccination. These receptors were taken from an adult in good health. The CDR3 runs from the conserved cysteine through the conserved F or W. D genes are given only for firm matches. Clone sizes are given selectively: once, few, many, or a class where the clone is expanded.

>NA|TRBJ2-1|TRBV4-2|NA
CASSQAQRRASDNEQFF
TGTGCCAGCAGCCAAGCACAGCGACGGGCCTCCGACAATGAGCAGTTCTTC
>NA|TRBJ2-3|TRBV5-1|NA
CASSTTDTQYF
TGCGCCAGCAGCACCACAGATACGCAGTATTTT
>once|TRBJ1-1|TRBV30|NA
CAWGGRYTEAFF
TGTGCCTGGGGAGGACGGTACACTGAAGCTTTCTTT
>NA|TRBJ1-1|TRBV2|NA
CASSLPGGEVEAFF
TGTGCCAGCAGCCTACCCGGGGGGGAAGTTGAAGCTTTCTTT
>NA|TRBJ1-1|TRBV7-2|NA
CASSSRASTEAFF
TGTGCCAGCAGCTCCAGGGCGTCAACTGAAGCTTTCTTT
>NA|TRBJ1-2|TRBV5-1|TRBD1
CASREQGEGYTF
TGCGCCAGCCGAGAACAGGGGGAAGGCTACACCTTC
>NA|TRBJ1-5|TRBV5-6|NA
CASSLSRAQPQHF
TGTGCCAGCAGCTTGTCCAGGGCTCAGCCCCAGCATTTT
>NA|TRBJ1-1|TRBV10-3|NA
CAIRGQNTEAFF
TGTGCCATCCGAGGACAGAACACTGAAGCTTTCTTT
>NA|TRBJ1-2|TRBV12-5|NA
CASGSTTEGYTF
TGTGCTAGTGGTAGTACGACAGAAGGCTACACCTTC
>NA|TRBJ1-2|TRBV5-1|NA
CASSPRGEVSYGYTF
TGCGCCAGCAGCCCACGGGGGGAGGTGAGCTATGGCTACACCTTC
>NA|TRBJ1-2|TRBV12-5|NA
CASGRDGTNYGYTF
TGTGCTAGTGGTAGGGACGGAACTAACTATGGCTACACCTTC
>once|TRBJ2-3|TRBV19|TRBD1
CASSIRQGSDTQYF
TGTGCCAGTAGTATACGACAGGGGTCAGATACGCAGTATTTT
>NA|TRBJ2-1|TRBV19|TRBD2
CASSPGTSGRARNNEQFF
TGTGCCAGTAGTCCAGGGACTAGCGGGAGGGCCCGGAACAATGAGCAGTTCTTC
>NA|TRBJ1-2|TRBV5-4|NA
CASSAGQYGYTF
TGTGCCAGCAGCGCCGGGCAGTATGGCTACACCTTC
>once|TRBJ2-2|TRBV4-2|NA
CASSQRRGDPANTGELFF
TGTGCCAGCAGCCAAAGGAGGGGGGACCCTGCGAACACCGGGGAGCTGTTTTTT
>once|TRBJ1-3|TRBV4-3|NA
CASSPEALGNTIYF
TGCGCCAGCAGCCCCGAAGCCCTCGGGAACACCATATATTTT
>NA|TRBJ1-1|TRBV29-1|NA
CSAAAGGSTEAFF
TGCAGCGCTGCAGCCGGGGGAAGCACTGAAGCTTTCTTT
>NA|TRBJ1-1|TRBV5-1|TRBD1
CASSWTTGAPGEAFF
TGCGCCAGCAGCTGGACGACAGGGGCCCCGGGGGAAGCTTTCTTT
>NA|TRBJ1-3|TRBV7-9|TRBD1
CASSLTRLTGAASGNTIYF
TGTGCCAGCAGCTTAACCAGGTTAACAGGGGCTGCCTCTGGAAACACCATATATTTT
>NA|TRBJ1-1|TRBV28|TRBD1
CASRLRGQGAETEAFF
TGTGCCAGCAGGTTAAGGGGACAGGGGGCAGAAACTGAAGCTTTCTTT
>NA|TRBJ1-2|TRBV6-6|NA
CASSYAQGGDYGYTF
TGTGCCAGCAGTTACGCTCAGGGTGGAGACTATGGCTACACCTTC
>NA|TRBJ1-4|TRBV29-1|NA
CSVVTYRGTYEKLFF
TGCAGCGTGGTTACCTACAGAGGGACCTATGAAAAACTGTTTTTT
>NA|TRBJ2-7|TRBV4-1|NA
CASSQENHRSYEQYF
TGCGCCAGCAGCCAAGAGAACCATCGGTCCTACGAGCAGTACTTC
>NA|TRBJ2-7|TRBV5-6|TRBD1
CASSLDPGQFYEQYF
TGTGCCAGCAGCTTGGATCCGGGACAGTTCTACGAGCAGTACTTC
>once|TRBJ2-1|TRBV21-1|NA
CASSPIGRLASNEQFF
TGTGCCAGCAGCCCAATAGGGAGACTAGCTTCGAATGAGCAGTTCTTC
>NA|TRBJ2-5|TRBV4-1|TRBD1
CASSQFAGTGRETQYF
TGCGCCAGCAGCCAGTTCGCCGGGACAGGCCGGGAGACCCAGTACTTC
>NA|TRBJ1-4|TRBV30|TRBD1
CAWDRANEKLFF
TGTGCCTGGGACAGGGCTAATGAAAAACTGTTTTTT
>NA|TRBJ1-4|TRBV28|NA
CASSLQGEEKLFF
TGTGCCAGCAGTTTGCAGGGAGAGGAAAAACTGTTTTTT
>NA|TRBJ1-1|TRBV4-1|NA
CASSQGTGSTEAFF
TGCGCCAGCAGCCAAGGAACAGGATCAACTGAAGCTTTCTTT
>NA|TRBJ2-1|TRBV4-3|TRBD2
CASSQVAGTLAGANPNEQFF
TGCGCCAGCAGCCAAGTCGCAGGGACACTAGCGGGAGCAAATCCCAATGAGCAGTTCTTC
>NA|TRBJ1-5|TRBV7-9|TRBD1
CASSLGQRSGPQHF
TGTGCCAGCAGCTTGGGACAGCGATCGGGCCCCCAGCATTTT
>NA|TRBJ1-6|TRBV4-1|NA
CASSQPLRGRNSPLHF
TGCGCCAGCAGCCAACCCCTGAGAGGCCGTAATTCACCCCTCCACTTT
>NA|TRBJ1-4|TRBV6-5|NA
CASSYGGRGGDEKLFF
TGTGCCAGCAGTTACGGGGGACGAGGCGGCGATGAAAAACTGTTTTTT
>once|TRBJ1-6|TRBV18|NA
CASSPFGAGGSPLHF
TGTGCCAGCTCACCATTCGGGGCAGGAGGATCACCCCTCCACTTT
>few|TRBJ1-1|TRBV30|NA
CAWSVLAGLGEAFF
TGTGCCTGGAGTGTGTTGGCGGGCTTAGGAGAAGCTTTCTTT
>NA|TRBJ1-1|TRBV29-1|NA
CSVEGLGTEAFF
TGCAGCGTTGAAGGGTTAGGCACTGAAGCTTTCTTT
>NA|TRBJ2-7|TRBV7-9|NA
CASSLLGSAQEEQYF
TGTGCCAGCAGCTTATTGGGTTCAGCACAGGAAGAGCAGTACTTC
>NA|TRBJ2-1|TRBV19|NA
CASSSPGGTEFF
TGTGCCAGTAGTAGCCCCGGAGGGACAGAGTTCTTC
>NA|TRBJ2-7|TRBV4-1|NA
CASSRGGYEQYF
TGCGCCAGCAGCCGGGGCGGCTACGAGCAGTACTTC
>NA|TRBJ2-7|TRBV7-2|TRBD1
CASSPQTGWTYEQYF
TGTGCCAGCAGCCCGCAGACAGGGTGGACCTACGAGCAGTACTTC
>NA|TRBJ1-2|TRBV27|NA
CASSPGWNNYGYTF
TGTGCCAGCAGTCCAGGGTGGAATAACTATGGCTACACCTTC
>NA|TRBJ2-5|TRBV27|TRBD2
CASSSGTSGTGTQYF
TGTGCCAGCAGTTCCGGGACTAGCGGCACTGGGACCCAGTACTTC
>NA|TRBJ2-7|TRBV29-1|TRBD1
CSVVERTGGYEQYF
TGCAGCGTTGTTGAGCGGACAGGGGGCTACGAGCAGTACTTC
>NA|TRBJ2-1|TRBV6-4|TRBD1
CASSDYGTGGYNEQFF
TGTGCCAGCAGTGATTACGGGACAGGGGGCTACAATGAGCAGTTCTTC
>NA|TRBJ2-1|TRBV3-1/TRBV3-2|NA
CASSSGGAGYNEQFF
TGTGCCAGCAGCAGTGGGGGGGCGGGATACAATGAGCAGTTCTTC
>NA|TRBJ2-7|TRBV28|TRBD2
CATGGRPYEQYF
TGTGCCACGGGGGGGCGGCCCTACGAGCAGTACTTC
>NA|TRBJ1-2|TRBV18|NA
CASSPPNLLGDGYTF
TGTGCCAGCTCACCACCGAACCTCCTAGGAGATGGCTACACCTTC
>NA|TRBJ2-7|TRBV28|NA
CASSLLMLGRGNEQYF
TGTGCCAGCAGTTTATTGATGTTGGGCAGGGGAAACGAGCAGTACTTC
>NA|TRBJ2-1|TRBV24-1|NA
CATSDRVERDSYNEQFF
TGTGCCACCAGTGATCGGGTAGAACGGGACTCCTACAATGAGCAGTTCTTC
>NA|TRBJ2-1|TRBV3-1/TRBV3-2|NA
CASSLSSGPCLF
TGTGCCAGCAGCCTTAGTTCAGGGCCGTGCCTCTTC
>NA|TRBJ2-1|TRBV11-3|TRBD2
CASSLVREGINEQFF
TGTGCCAGCAGCTTAGTGAGGGAGGGAATCAATGAGCAGTTCTTC
>NA|TRBJ2-3|TRBV27|TRBD1
CASSSRTGGYTDTQYF
TGTGCCAGCAGTTCTAGGACAGGGGGCTATACAGATACGCAGTATTTT
>NA|TRBJ1-6|TRBV27|TRBD1
CASSDRGIKYYNSPLHF
TGTGCCAGCAGCGACAGGGGAATCAAGTACTATAATTCACCCCTCCACTTT
>few|TRBJ2-1|TRBV7-9|NA
CASSLVDNEQFF
TGTGCCAGCAGCTTAGTAGACAATGAGCAGTTCTTC
>NA|TRBJ1-3|TRBV30|NA
CAWMESSGNTIYF
TGTGCCTGGATGGAGTCCTCTGGAAACACCATATATTTT
>NA|TRBJ2-5|TRBV11-2|TRBD2
CASSLSVTGSGLVSETQYF
TGTGCCAGCAGCTTAAGTGTTACGGGTTCGGGACTAGTTTCAGAGACCCAGTACTTC
>NA|TRBJ1-1|TRBV19|NA
CASSIMATGRTEAFF
TGTGCCAGTAGTATTATGGCGACGGGAAGGACTGAAGCTTTCTTT